The clone carrying this T cell receptor (beta chain) was recorded many times. It was unsorted whole blood that yielded blood RNA, and germline DNA was also extracted. The data stem from a study of tumor-infiltrating lymphocytes in primary liver carcinoma. The overall study: Roughly 3.65 to 7.5 million productive TCRbeta reads came from each sample, comparable across tissue types.

V was cut by 6 bases and J by 3 bases, with 21 bases left in between. This CDR3 contains 16 residues. Production of TCR beta cDNA used 400 to 650 ng total RNA together with a constant-region primer. Three nested multiplex PCR rounds, a slightly modified ARM-PCR, produced the libraries for TCR beta. The opening two PCR rounds, around 11 cycles each, paired TRBV1-TRBV30 forward primers with a C-beta reverse primer. Via MiXCR, TCRdb re-called the multiplex PCR reads, giving one row per CDR3 protein. The sample carries about 180,000 distinct CDR3 sequences, about 55% recorded once. Sequences were obtained from peripheral blood. The chain couples TRBV12-3 or TRBV12-4 to TRBJ2-7; the D gene is possibly TRBD1 (5 bases). The sequence came from a man in his forties or fifties with primary liver carcinoma and hepatitis B virus infection. CDR3 DNA sequence: TGTGCCAGCAGCCTTACGGGTTTAAGGGGCTTCTACGAGCAGTACTTC. Its protein product is CASSLTGLRGFYEQYF.